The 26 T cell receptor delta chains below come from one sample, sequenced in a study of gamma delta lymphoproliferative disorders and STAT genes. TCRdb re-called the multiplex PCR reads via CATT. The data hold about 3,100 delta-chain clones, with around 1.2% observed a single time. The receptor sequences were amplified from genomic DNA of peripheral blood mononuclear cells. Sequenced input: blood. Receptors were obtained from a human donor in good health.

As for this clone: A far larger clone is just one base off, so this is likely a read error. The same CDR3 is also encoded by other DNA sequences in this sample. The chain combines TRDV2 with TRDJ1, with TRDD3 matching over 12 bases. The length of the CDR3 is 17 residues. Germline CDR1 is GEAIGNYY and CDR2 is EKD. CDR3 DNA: TGTGCCTGTGACACCGTTTCCTCTGGGGGATACGCCGATAAACTCATCTTC. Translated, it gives CACDTVSSGGYADKLIF.

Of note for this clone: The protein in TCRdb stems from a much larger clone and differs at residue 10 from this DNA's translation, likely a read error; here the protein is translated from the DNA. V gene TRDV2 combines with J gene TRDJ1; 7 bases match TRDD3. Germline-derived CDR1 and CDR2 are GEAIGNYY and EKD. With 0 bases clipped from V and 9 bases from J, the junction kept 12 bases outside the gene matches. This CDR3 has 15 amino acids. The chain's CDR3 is CACDTLGAPQEQLIF. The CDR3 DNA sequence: TGTGCCTGTGACACCCTGGGGGCTCCACAGGAACAACTCATCTTT.

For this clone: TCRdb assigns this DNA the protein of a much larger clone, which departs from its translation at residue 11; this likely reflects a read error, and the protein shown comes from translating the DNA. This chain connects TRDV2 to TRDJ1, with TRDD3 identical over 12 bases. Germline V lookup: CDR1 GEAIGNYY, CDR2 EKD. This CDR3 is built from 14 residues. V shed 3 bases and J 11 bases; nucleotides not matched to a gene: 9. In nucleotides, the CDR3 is TGTGCCTGTGACCCCGTACTGGGGGATACCAATCTCATCTTT. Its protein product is CACDPVLGDTNLIF.

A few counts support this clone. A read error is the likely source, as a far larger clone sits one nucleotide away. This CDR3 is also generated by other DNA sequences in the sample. The CDR3 here is CACDPLLHNTDKLIF. CDR3 DNA sequence: TGTGCCTGTGACCCGTTACTGCATAATACCGATAAACTCATCTTT. V usage is TRDV2 and J usage is TRDJ1; unclear D gene. V shed 3 bases and J shed 2 bases, with 15 bases lying between them. Germline lookup yields CDR1 GEAIGNYY and CDR2 EKD. The CDR3 has 15 residues.

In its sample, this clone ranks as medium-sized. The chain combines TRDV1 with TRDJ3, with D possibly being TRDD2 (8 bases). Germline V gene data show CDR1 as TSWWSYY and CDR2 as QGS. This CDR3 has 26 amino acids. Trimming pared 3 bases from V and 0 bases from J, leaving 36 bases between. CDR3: CALGETSYHPGGVEGRSSWDTRQMFF. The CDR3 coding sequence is TGTGCTCTTGGGGAGACTTCCTACCATCCTGGGGGGGTAGAGGGCCGGAGCTCCTGGGACACCCGACAGATGTTTTTC.

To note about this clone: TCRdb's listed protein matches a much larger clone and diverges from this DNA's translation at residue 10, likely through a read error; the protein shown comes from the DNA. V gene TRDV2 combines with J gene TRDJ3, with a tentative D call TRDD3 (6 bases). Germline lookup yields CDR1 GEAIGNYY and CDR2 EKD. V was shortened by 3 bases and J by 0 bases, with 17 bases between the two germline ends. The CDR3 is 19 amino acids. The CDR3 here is CACDSLWGVGSWDTRQMFF. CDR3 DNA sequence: TGTGCCTGTGACTCCCTATGGGGGGTGGGCTCCTGGGACACCCGACAGATGTTTTTC.

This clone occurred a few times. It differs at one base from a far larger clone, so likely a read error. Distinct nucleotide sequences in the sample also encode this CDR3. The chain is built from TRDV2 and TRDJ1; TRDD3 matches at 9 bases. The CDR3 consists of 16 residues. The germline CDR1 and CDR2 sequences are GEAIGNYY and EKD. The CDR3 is CACDTLLGEDTDKLIF. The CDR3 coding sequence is TGTGCCTGTGACACCCTACTGGGGGAGGACACTGATAAACTCATCTTT.

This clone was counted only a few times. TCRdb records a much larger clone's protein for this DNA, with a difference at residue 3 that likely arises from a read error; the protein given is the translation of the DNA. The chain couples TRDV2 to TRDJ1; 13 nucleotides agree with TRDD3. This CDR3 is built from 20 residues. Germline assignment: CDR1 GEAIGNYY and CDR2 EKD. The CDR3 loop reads CARDDSFRTGGYAGTDKLIF. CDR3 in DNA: TGTGCCCGTGACGACTCTTTCCGTACTGGGGGATACGCGGGAACCGATAAACTCATCTTT.

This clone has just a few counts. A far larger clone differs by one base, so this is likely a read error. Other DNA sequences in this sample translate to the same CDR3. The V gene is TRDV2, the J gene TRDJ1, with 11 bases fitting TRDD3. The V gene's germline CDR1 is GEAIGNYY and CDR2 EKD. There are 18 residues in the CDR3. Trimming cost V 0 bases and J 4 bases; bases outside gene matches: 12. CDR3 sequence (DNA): TGTGCCTGTGACACCGTCGTGGGTTGGGGGATACGAAGCGATAAACTCATCTTT. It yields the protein CACDTVVGWGIRSDKLIF.

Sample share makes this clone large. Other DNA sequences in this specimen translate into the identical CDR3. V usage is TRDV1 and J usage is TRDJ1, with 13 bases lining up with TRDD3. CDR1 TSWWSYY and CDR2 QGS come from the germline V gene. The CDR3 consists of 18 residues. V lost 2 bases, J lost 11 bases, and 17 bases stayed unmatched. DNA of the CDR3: TGTGCTCTTGGGGAAGAGCTCGCAAGTACTGGGGGATACGACGGGCTCATCTTT. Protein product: CALGEELASTGGYDGLIF.

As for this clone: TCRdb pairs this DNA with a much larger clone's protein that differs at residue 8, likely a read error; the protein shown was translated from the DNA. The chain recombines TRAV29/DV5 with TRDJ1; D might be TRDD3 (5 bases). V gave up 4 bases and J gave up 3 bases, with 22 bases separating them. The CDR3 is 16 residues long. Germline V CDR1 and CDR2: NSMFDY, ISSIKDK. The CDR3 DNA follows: TGTGCAGCAGATCCCAAGTCTGAGGATATCCCCGATAAACTCATCTTT. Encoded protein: CAADPKSEDIPDKLIF.

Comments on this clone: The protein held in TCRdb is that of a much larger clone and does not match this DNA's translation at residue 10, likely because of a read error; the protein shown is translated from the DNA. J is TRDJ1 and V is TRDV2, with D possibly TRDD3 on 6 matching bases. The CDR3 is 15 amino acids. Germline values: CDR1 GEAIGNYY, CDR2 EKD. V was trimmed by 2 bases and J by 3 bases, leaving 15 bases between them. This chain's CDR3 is CACDSLGILADKLIF. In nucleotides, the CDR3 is TGTGCCTGTGACAGCCTGGGGATTCTCGCCGATAAACTCATCTTT.

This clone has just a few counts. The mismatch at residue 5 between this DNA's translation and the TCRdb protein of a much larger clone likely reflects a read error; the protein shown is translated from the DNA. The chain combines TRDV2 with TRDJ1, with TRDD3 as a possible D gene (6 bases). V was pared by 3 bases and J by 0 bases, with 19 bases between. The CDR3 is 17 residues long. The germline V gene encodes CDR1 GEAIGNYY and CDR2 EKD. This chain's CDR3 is CACDCIGGKMYTDKLIF. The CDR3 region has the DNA TGTGCCTGTGACTGCATTGGGGGCAAAATGTACACCGATAAACTCATCTTT.

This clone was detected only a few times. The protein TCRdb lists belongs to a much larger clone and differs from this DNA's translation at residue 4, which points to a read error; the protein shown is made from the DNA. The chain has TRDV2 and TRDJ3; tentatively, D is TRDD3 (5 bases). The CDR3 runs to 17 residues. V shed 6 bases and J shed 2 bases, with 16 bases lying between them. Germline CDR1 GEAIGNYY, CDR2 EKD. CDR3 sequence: CACKGGGLAWDTRQMFF. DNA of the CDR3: TGTGCCTGTAAAGGGGGGGGGCTGGCCTGGGACACCCGACAGATGTTTTTC.

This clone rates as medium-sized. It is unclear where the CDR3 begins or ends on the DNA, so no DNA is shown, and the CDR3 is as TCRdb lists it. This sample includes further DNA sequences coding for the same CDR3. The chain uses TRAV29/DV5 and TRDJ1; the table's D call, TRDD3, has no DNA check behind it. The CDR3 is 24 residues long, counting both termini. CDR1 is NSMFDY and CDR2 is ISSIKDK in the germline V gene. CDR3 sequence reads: CSVLLCSKRPYVEDWGSYTDKLIF.

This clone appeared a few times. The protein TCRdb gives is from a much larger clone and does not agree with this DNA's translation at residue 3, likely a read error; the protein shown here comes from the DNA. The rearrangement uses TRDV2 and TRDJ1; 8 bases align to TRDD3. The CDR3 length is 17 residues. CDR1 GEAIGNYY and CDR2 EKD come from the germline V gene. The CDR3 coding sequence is TGTGCCCGTGACGCGTTACATCTGACTGGGGGCCCCGATAAACTCATCTTT. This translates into CARDALHLTGGPDKLIF.

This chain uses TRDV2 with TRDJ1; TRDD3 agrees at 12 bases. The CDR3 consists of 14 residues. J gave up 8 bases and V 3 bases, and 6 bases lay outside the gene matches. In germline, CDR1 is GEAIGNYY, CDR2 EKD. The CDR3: CACDALLGDTKLIF. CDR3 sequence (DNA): TGTGCCTGTGACGCTTTACTGGGGGATACCAAACTCATCTTT.

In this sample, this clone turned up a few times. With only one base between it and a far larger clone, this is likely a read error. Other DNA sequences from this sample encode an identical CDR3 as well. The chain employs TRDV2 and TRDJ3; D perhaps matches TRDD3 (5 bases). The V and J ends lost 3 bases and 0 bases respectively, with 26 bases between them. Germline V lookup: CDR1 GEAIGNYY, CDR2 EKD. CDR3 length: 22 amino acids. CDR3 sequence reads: CACDPTLGLAGDYSWDTRQMFF. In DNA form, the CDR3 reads TGTGCCTGTGACCCAACCTTGGGATTGGCTGGCGATTACTCCTGGGACACCCGACAGATGTTTTTC.

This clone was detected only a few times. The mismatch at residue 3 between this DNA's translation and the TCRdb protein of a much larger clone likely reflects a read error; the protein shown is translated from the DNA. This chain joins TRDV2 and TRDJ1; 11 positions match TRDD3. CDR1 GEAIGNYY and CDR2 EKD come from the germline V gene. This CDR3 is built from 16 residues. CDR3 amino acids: CARDRVGGGYASKLIF. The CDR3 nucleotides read TGTGCCCGTGATCGTGTCGGTGGGGGATACGCGTCAAAACTCATCTTT.

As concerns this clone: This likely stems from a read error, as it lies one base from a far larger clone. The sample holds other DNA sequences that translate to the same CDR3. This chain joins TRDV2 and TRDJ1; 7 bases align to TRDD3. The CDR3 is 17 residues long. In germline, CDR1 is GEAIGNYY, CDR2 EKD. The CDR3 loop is CACDEIGGSLYTDKLIF. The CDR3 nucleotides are TGTGCCTGTGACGAGATAGGGGGATCCCTGTACACCGATAAGCTCATCTTT.

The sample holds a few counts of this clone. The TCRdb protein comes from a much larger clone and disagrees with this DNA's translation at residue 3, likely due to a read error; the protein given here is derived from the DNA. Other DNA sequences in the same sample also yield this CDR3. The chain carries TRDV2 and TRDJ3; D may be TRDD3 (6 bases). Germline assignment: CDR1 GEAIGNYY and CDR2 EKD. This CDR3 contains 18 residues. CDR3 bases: TGTGCCTATGACCCCGCGGGGGGAAGGTCCTGGGACACCCGGCAGATGTTTTTC. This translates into CAYDPAGGRSWDTRQMFF.

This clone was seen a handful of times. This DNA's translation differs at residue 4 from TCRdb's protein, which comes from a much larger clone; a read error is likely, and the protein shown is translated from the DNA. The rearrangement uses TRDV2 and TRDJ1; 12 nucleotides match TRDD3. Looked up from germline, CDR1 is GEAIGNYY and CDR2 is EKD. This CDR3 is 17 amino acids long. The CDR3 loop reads CACGTVAYWGIPTGVIF. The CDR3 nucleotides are TGTGCCTGTGGCACCGTCGCGTACTGGGGGATACCGACAGGGGTCATCTTT.

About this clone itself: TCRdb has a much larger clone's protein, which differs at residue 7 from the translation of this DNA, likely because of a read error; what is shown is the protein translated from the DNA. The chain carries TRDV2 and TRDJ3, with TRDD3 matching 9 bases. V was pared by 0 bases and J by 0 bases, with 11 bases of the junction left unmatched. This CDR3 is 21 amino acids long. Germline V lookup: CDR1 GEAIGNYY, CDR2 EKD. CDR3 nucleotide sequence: TGTGCCTGTGACACCGTACCTGGGGGATCCGAAAGCTCCTGGGACACCCGACAGATGTTTTTC. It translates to CACDTVPGGSESSWDTRQMFF.

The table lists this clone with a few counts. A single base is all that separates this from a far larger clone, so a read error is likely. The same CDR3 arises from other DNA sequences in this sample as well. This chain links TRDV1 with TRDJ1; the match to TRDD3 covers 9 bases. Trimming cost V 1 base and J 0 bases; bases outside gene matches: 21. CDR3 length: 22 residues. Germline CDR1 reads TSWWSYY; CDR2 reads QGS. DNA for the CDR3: TGTGCTCTTGGGGAACACAAGAGTCCTTTCCTTACTGGGGGAGGGTACACCGATAAACTCATCTTT. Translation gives CALGEHKSPFLTGGGYTDKLIF.

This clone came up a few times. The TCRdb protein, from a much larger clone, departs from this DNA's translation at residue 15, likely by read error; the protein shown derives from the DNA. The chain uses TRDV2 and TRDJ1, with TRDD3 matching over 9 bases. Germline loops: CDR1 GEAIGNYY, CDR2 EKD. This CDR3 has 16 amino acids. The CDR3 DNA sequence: TGTGCCTGTGACACCGTCACTGGGGGACCCACCGATAAACTCACCTTT. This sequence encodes CACDTVTGGPTDKLTF.

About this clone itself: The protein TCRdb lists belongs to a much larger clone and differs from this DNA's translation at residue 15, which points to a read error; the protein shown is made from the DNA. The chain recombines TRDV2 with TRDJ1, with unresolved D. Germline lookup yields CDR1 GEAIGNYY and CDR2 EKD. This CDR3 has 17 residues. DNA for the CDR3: TGTGCCTGTGACACCCTTACTTTTAGAATCAACACCGATAAACCCATCTTT. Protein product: CACDTLTFRINTDKPIF.